This TCR beta chain was recorded in a study of persistence of HIV-infected CD4 T cells (TCRdb year 2020). Broadly, across the study: CMV- and HIV-1 Gag-responding CD4+ T cells were isolated from ART-treated individuals so that antigen-driven clonal expansion of HIV-1-infected cells could be examined. Suppressive ART had been received by participants for a median of roughly eight years. Apart from a couple of participants who underwent leukapheresis at a single time point, peripheral blood samples of up to 180 mL were collected from participants at multiple time points. TCRbeta sequencing assessed the clonality of all cells in each sorted population, while proviral sequencing assessed the clonality of infected cells. The TCR cluster analysis across participants included roughly eight participants for CMV and 6 or 7 participants for Gag.

The immunoSEQ hsTCRB assay version 4 in survey mode was used to sequence TCRbeta repertoires from genomic DNA. For TCRbeta sequencing, genomic DNA was diluted to approximately 10 ng/uL, with up to 1 ug used per sample. Regarding the original processing steps: Analysis of the TCRbeta data was done in ImmunoSeq Analyzer 3.0, and diversity was computed on productive nucleotide rearrangements. Using the Immunarch R package, lower-bound TCR diversity was estimated with the improved Chao index and clonality was estimated with the Gini coefficient. Nucleotide rearrangements that differed but encoded the same CDR3beta amino acid sequence were counted as separate clonotypes. TCRbeta sequences significantly enriched in antigen-responding cells relative to anti-CD3/anti-CD28-activated cells were identified by differential abundance analysis. GLIPH2 grouped TCRs by predicted peptide-MHC specificity, both within each participant and across combined participant data sets. TCRdb holds this immuneACCESS table with in-frame rearrangements only. Some clones are missing; in checked studies, unresolved V genes explain under half, and the rest has no known cause. V and J calls and clone size are copied from that table; D and trimming were computed from the DNA. The sample table contains about 36,000 clones; only one count was recorded for 82% of them. The ten largest clonotypes hold 0.9% to 1% of the sample.

Per the germline V gene, SNHLY is the CDR1 and FYNNEI is the CDR2. V is reduced by 3 bases and J by 6 bases, leaving a spacing of 15 bases between them. From the cysteine through the phenylalanine, the CDR3 covers 16 amino acids. The sequence is cut down to CDR3 DNA, 48 bases in frame from base 1. The research as a whole found: Restriction of bulk TCR analyses to the rare CMV-responding cells that actually carried HIV-1 proviruses was not possible. TCRbeta richness in CMV- and Gag-responding cells was significantly lower than in anti-CD3/anti-CD28-responding cells; CMV-responding cells had higher oligoclonality than CD3/CD28-stimulated and Gag-responding cells. Antigen-responding cells were enriched for expanded CDR3beta sequences that were degenerate, which suggests that CD4+ responses to CMV and Gag underwent convergent selection. Within the same sorted populations, how oligoclonal the TCRs were correlated with how oligoclonal the proviruses were. Only a small number of individuals took part in the study, and the range of antigens tested was limited.

Reading the label with the study, this specimen's treatment or condition is: suppressive antiretroviral therapy. Cells were stimulated with a pool of overlapping HIV-1 Gag 15-mer peptides at 0.95 to 1 ug per peptide per mL. Memory populations depleted of antigen-responding cells were obtained by sorting nonresponding CD40L-negative CD69-negative CD45RO-high memory CD4+ T cells. HIV-1-infected adults in whom suppressive ART had been started during chronic infection were enrolled as participants. Plasma HIV-1 RNA had been undetectable (below 50 copies/mL) in participants for at least 4 years. To be included, a participant needed positive CMV serology and a CD4+ T cell count above 400 cells/uL. Before stimulation, PBMCs were isolated using density centrifugation and depleted of CD8+ T cells. For roughly 20 hours, CD8-depleted PBMCs were stimulated with anti-CD28/CD49d costimulation, a CD40-blocking antibody, and enfuvirtide, which was added to prevent new infections. Cell sorting was done on a Beckman Coulter MoFlo Legacy or XDP sorter, and dead cells were excluded with propidium iodide. For samples with more than one million cells, genomic DNA was extracted with the QIAamp DNA Mini Kit, and for all other samples the Quick-DNA Microprep Kit was used.

Remarks on this clone: This receptor's antigen is unknown. No much larger clone exists at a distance of one base, and base qualities are not known.

The chain uses TRBV2 and TRBJ1-6, with TRBD1 tentatively as D gene (6 bases match). Material: cultured CD4+ T cells from PBMCs, obtained from a patient who received antiretroviral therapy. The sample's cell subset or site label, in plain terms: CD40L-CD69- CD45RO-high memory CD4 T cells not responding to Gag peptides. The clonotype comes from an adult with HIV. The donor label of this sample is uncertain. The encoded CDR3 is CASSDGPLGGNSPLHF. The nucleotide sequence is TGTGCCAGCAGTGACGGACCCCTAGGGGGTAATTCACCCCTCCACTTT.